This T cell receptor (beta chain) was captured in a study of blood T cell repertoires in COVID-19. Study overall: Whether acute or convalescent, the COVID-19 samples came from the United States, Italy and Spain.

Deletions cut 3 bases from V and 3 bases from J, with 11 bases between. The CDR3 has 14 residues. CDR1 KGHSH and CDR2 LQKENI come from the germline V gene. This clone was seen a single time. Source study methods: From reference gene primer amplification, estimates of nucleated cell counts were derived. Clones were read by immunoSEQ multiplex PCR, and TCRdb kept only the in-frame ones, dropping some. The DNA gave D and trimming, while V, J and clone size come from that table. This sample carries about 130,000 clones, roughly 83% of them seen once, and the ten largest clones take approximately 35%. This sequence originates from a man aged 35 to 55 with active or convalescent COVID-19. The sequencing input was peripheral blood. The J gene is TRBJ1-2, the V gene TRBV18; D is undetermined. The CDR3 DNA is TGTGCCAGCTCACCTCCGCTCCAGGACTATGGCTACACCTTC. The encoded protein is CASSPPLQDYGYTF.